Listed here is a single TCR beta chain. Its target is not known. This may be a read error: a much more frequent sequence differs by one nucleotide. The source of the sample is a study of regulatory T cells in long-lasting Graves disease. Across the whole study: Antithyroid drug exposure in newly diagnosed Graves' patients had lasted under 3 months. Broader study findings: Repertoires from persistent disease leaned toward TRBV28, TRBJ1-2 and TRBJ2-5. Persistent Graves' patients showed reduced TCR diversity versus newly diagnosed patients.

This sample's time point: newly diagnosed GD, antithyroid drugs for less than 3 months. The authors made the TCR library using RNA they extracted from PBMCs. Combining iRepertoire HTBI primers with Arm-PCR of CDR3 regions, the authors built TCR beta libraries. TCRdb re-called the multiplex PCR reads with MiXCR, one entry per CDR3 protein. This sample carries around 250,000 distinct CDR3 sequences, around 20% of them seen once, and the ten largest clones take approximately 14%. CDR1 and CDR2 from the germline V gene are SGHTA and FQGNSA. The CDR3 contains 16 residues. The chain recombines TRBV7-2 with TRBJ2-1; D unclear. The sequences come from peripheral blood mononuclear cells (PBMCs), collected at new diagnosis, from a patient treated with antithyroid drugs. The origin of this receptor is a female donor with Graves disease. The CDR3 nucleotides are TGTGCCAGCAGCTTAGATCCGGACGCCTCCTACAATGAGCGGTTCTTC. Its protein product is CASSLDPDASYNERFF.